A selection of T cell receptor beta chains follows, all from one sample in a study of blood T cell repertoires in COVID-19. Sequenced by immunoSEQ multiplex PCR; TCRdb stores in-frame clones only, minus some. Among a few hundred thousand clones listed, over 80% were seen once. Input material: PBMCs or T cells enriched from blood (not recorded which). Receptors originate from a woman aged 45-59 years who had recovered from COVID-19. Each CDR3 is given with its conserved first and last residue. The D gene is left open where the match is weak. Clone size appears in some rows only: once, few, many, or a class for an expanded clone.

CATLPGTEQYF TGTGCCACCCTACCGGGTACCGAGCAGTACTTC TRBJ2-7 . . TRBV2
CASSPVGVWPGTEAFF TGCGCCAGCAGCCCAGTAGGCGTTTGGCCGGGGACTGAAGCTTTCTTT TRBJ1-1 . . TRBV5-1
CASSQAGGWDTQYF TGTGCCAGCAGTCAAGCGGGAGGGTGGGATACGCAGTATTTT TRBJ2-3 few TRBD2 TRBV6-6
CASYRSSDYDNEQFF TGTGCCAGCTATCGGAGCTCCGATTATGACAATGAGCAGTTCTTC TRBJ2-1 . . TRBV5-4
CASSYLALRDGELFF TGTGCCAGCAGTTACCTCGCCCTACGGGACGGGGAGCTGTTTTTT TRBJ2-2 . . TRBV6-2/TRBV6-3
CASSPGTGTSTYEQYF TGCGCCAGCAGCCCCGGAACCGGGACTAGTACTTACGAGCAGTACTTC TRBJ2-7 . TRBD2 TRBV5-1
CASSTGTGGLPQHF TGTGCCAGTAGTACGGGGACAGGGGGCTTGCCCCAGCATTTT TRBJ1-5 few TRBD1 TRBV19
CASSYGVAVQETQYF TGTGCCAGCAGCTACGGGGTTGCGGTCCAAGAGACCCAGTACTTC TRBJ2-5 . . TRBV7-3
CASSDPRGNYGYTF TGTGCCAGTAGTGACCCCAGGGGAAACTATGGCTACACCTTC TRBJ1-2 . . TRBV19
CAALAGPLYNEQFF TGTGCCGCCTTAGCGGGACCCCTCTACAATGAGCAGTTCTTC TRBJ2-1 . TRBD2 TRBV6-5
CASSQGRGTYNEQFF TGTGCCAGCAGCCAGGGCCGGGGGACCTACAATGAGCAGTTCTTC TRBJ2-1 . . TRBV3-1/TRBV3-2
CASSLGGLPREQYF TGCGCCAGCAGCTTGGGGGGACTGCCTAGGGAGCAGTACTTC TRBJ2-7 few . TRBV5-1
CSVQEGRNSPLHF TGCAGCGTTCAGGAGGGTAGGAATTCACCCCTCCACTTT TRBJ1-6 . . TRBV29-1
CASSLSGGANYGYTF TGTGCCAGCAGCTTGAGTGGCGGGGCTAACTATGGCTACACCTTC TRBJ1-2 few . TRBV5-4
CASSPGGEHYGYTF TGCGCCAGCAGCCCGGGGGGTGAGCACTATGGCTACACCTTC TRBJ1-2 . . TRBV5-1
CASSFSLAGYNEQFF TGTGCCAGCAGCTTCTCCCTAGCGGGGTACAATGAGCAGTTCTTC TRBJ2-1 . TRBD2 TRBV5-6
CASSYPTVNTEAFF TGTGCCAGCAGCTATCCGACAGTGAACACTGAAGCTTTCTTT TRBJ1-1 . . TRBV7-8
CASSPTGTWGEQFF TGTGCCAGCTCACCGACAGGAACCTGGGGTGAGCAGTTCTTC TRBJ2-1 . . TRBV18
CATSRPRMDRGTTEAFF TGTGCCACCAGCAGACCACGCATGGACAGGGGAACAACCGAAGCTTTCTTT TRBJ1-1 . TRBD1 TRBV15
CASSSSLGQGLGAFF TGTGCCAGCAGCTCTTCCTTGGGACAGGGTTTGGGAGCTTTCTTT TRBJ1-1 . TRBD1 TRBV7-2
CASSVGQGSYNEQFF TGCGCCAGCAGCGTGGGACAGGGCTCCTACAATGAGCAGTTCTTC TRBJ2-1 . TRBD1 TRBV5-1
CAWSVRRLTYGYTF TGTGCCTGGAGTGTACGGAGACTCACCTATGGCTACACCTTC TRBJ1-2 . . TRBV30
CASSKTGLGYTF TGTGCCAGTAGTAAAACAGGGTTGGGCTACACCTTC TRBJ1-2 . . TRBV19
CASSQGPGGPLRGNTIYF TGTGCCAGCAGCCAAGGCCCAGGGGGACCCCTCCGTGGAAACACCATATATTTT TRBJ1-3 . TRBD1 TRBV4-2
CASSQDAGMNTEAFF TGCGCCAGCAGCCAAGATGCAGGGATGAACACTGAAGCTTTCTTT TRBJ1-1 . . TRBV4-3
CASSLDPADYGYTF TGTGCCAGCAGCTTAGACCCAGCGGACTATGGCTACACCTTC TRBJ1-2 . . TRBV11-3
CASIIDRGTHMNTEAFF TGCGCCAGCATTATCGACAGGGGTACGCATATGAACACTGAAGCTTTCTTT TRBJ1-1 . TRBD1 TRBV10-1
CASSQVGRATNEKLFF TGTGCCAGCAGCCAAGTCGGCAGGGCAACTAATGAAAAACTGTTTTTT TRBJ1-4 . . TRBV3-1/TRBV3-2
CASRNSGGYEQYF TGTGCCAGTAGGAATAGCGGGGGCTACGAGCAGTACTTC TRBJ2-7 . TRBD2 TRBV19
CASSLGSGGTAEAFF TGTGCCAGCAGCTTAGGCTCAGGGGGTACGGCTGAAGCTTTCTTT TRBJ1-1 . TRBD1 TRBV7-2
CASSSKGTGSSPLHF TGTGCCAGCAGCTCAAAGGGGACAGGGAGTTCACCCCTCCACTTT TRBJ1-6 . TRBD1 TRBV7-6
CASSEESSTGRAREKLFF TGTGCCAGCAGTGAAGAAAGTTCCACAGGGCGGGCGAGGGAAAAACTGTTTTTT TRBJ1-4 . . TRBV6-1